One and the same sample provided the 21 T cell receptor beta chains below, sequenced in a study of T cell repertoires in cytomegalovirus infection. One entry per CDR3 protein, called by TCRdb with MiXCR from the reads. The data show some 180,000 distinct CDR3 sequences, with approximately 9.6% seen just once and 4.6% held by the top ten. The specimen sequenced was PBMCs. The receptors shown here come from a human donor in good health (CMV status not recorded). Some clones in this sample may be carry-over from other donors' samples.

In its sample, this clonotype was seen once. Since a much larger clone is just one base distant, this may be a read error. The rearrangement uses TRBV14 and TRBJ1-1, with TRBD1 as a possible D gene (6 bases). The CDR3 spans 16 residues. In germline, CDR1 is SGHDN, CDR2 FVKESK. The germline V and J ends were trimmed by 3 bases and 4 bases, with 18 bases remaining between them. The CDR3: CASSHLNRVVVTEAFF. The CDR3 nucleotides are TGTGCCAGCAGCCATCTAAACAGGGTGGTCGTCACTGAAGCTTTCTTT.

The chain couples TRBV6-2 or TRBV6-3 to TRBJ1-5; D ambiguous. The CDR3 is made up of 16 amino acids. Trimming left V 10 bases short and J 5 bases short, with 24 bases between. From germline, CDR1 is MNHEY and CDR2 SVGEGT. CDR3 sequence: CATTTILPRNDQPQHF. Written as DNA, the CDR3 is TGTGCCACCACCACGATTCTACCGCGCAACGATCAGCCCCAGCATTTT.

This clonotype has only a few counts. This sequence joins TRBV5-1 and TRBJ1-2; 8 bases are a match to TRBD1. Germline loops: CDR1 SGHRS, CDR2 YFSETQ. Trimming at V came to 1 base and at J to 5 bases, leaving 7 bases not matched to a gene. The CDR3 has 15 amino acids. The CDR3 loop reads CASSLNSWTGYGYTF. The CDR3 DNA is TGCGCCAGCAGCTTGAATTCTTGGACAGGGTATGGCTACACCTTC.

Ten or more counts support this clonotype. The rearrangement links TRBV7-3 to TRBJ2-1; maybe TRBD1 (5 bases). Trimming stripped 5 bases from V and 7 bases from J, with 9 bases between. Germline V lookup: CDR1 SGHTA, CDR2 FQGTGA. The CDR3 loop spans 12 amino acids. CDR3 in DNA: TGTGCCAGCAGCGACTCAGGGAATGAGCAGTTCTTC. Translating gives CASSDSGNEQFF.

This clonotype was seen a handful of times. This chain links TRBV28 with TRBJ2-7; TRBD2 might be the D (5 bases). From germline, CDR1 is MDHEN and CDR2 SYDVKM. This CDR3 comprises 12 residues. V lost 4 bases and J 4 bases, leaving 8 bases between the germline ends. CDR3 sequence: CASSYAGYEQYF. In DNA form, the CDR3 reads TGTGCCAGCAGTTATGCGGGTTACGAGCAGTACTTC. The whole variable domain, filled in from reference TRBV28 and TRBJ2-7, reads DVKVTQSSRYLVKRTGEKVFLECVQDMDHENMFWYRQDPGLGLRLIYFSYDVKMKEKGDIPEGYSVSREKKERFSLILESASTNQTSMYLCASSYAGYEQYFGPGTRLTVT.

The chain joins TRBV5-4 to TRBJ2-3, with TRBD2 matching 10 bases. Trimming cost V 0 bases and J 5 bases; bases outside gene matches: 3. Germline V lookup: CDR1 SGHNT, CDR2 YYREEE (reference sequence). This CDR3 is 15 amino acids long. CDR3 residues: CASSLGTSGVDTQYF. As DNA, the CDR3 is TGTGCCAGCAGCTTGGGTACTAGCGGGGTAGATACGCAGTATTTT.

The CDR3 nucleotides read TGTGCCAGCAGGCCAGATTACGCTAGCAATCAGCCCCAGCATTTT. Translating gives CASRPDYASNQPQHF. The chain links TRBV6-2 or TRBV6-3 to TRBJ1-5; D not certain. The CDR3 is 15 residues long. Trimming pared 6 bases from V and 0 bases from J, leaving 12 bases between. The germline gives CDR1 MNHEY, CDR2 SVGEGT.

This clonotype appeared once. One base away lies a much larger clone, so this may be a sequencing read error. The chain joins TRBV28 to TRBJ2-2, with D possibly being TRBD1 (6 bases). The CDR3 sequence is 15 residues long. Germline V gives CDR1 MDHEN, CDR2 SYDVKM. The DNA of the CDR3 is TGTGCCAGCAAAATTGGACAGCTGGACACCTGGGAGCTGTTTTTT. Translating gives CASKIGQLDTWELFF.

The J gene is TRBJ2-7, the V gene TRBV10-3; 8 bases map to TRBD1. Germline V gene data show CDR1 as ENHRY and CDR2 as SYGVKD. The CDR3 contains 13 residues. Germline trimming cut 4 bases from V and 1 base from J; bases unmatched to any gene: 0. For the CDR3, the DNA is TGTGCCATCAGTGGGACAGGGTCCTACGAGCAGTACTTC. Encoded protein: CAISGTGSYEQYF.

The chain has TRBV20-1 and TRBJ1-6, with D perhaps TRBD1 (5 bases). In germline, CDR1 is DFQATT, CDR2 SNEGSKA (reference sequence). This CDR3 is built from 14 residues. Trimming shortened V by 6 bases and J by 0 bases, and 9 bases separated the two germline ends. The CDR3 protein is CSARVISYNSPLHF. The CDR3 DNA is TGCAGTGCCAGGGTGATCTCCTATAATTCACCCCTCCACTTT.

There are many counts of this clonotype. CDR3 residues: CASSEGLAGNNEQFF. The CDR3 DNA is TGTGCCAGCAGTGAAGGACTAGCGGGGAACAATGAGCAGTTCTTC. The chain uses TRBV6-4 and TRBJ2-1; 12 positions agree with TRBD2. The CDR3 has 15 residues. Germline V lookup: CDR1 MRHNA, CDR2 SNTAGT. V trimming: 3 bases; J trimming: 5 bases; junction bases outside the gene matches: 2.

V is TRBV7-9 and J is TRBJ2-7; D remains ambiguous. In germline, CDR1 is SEHNR, CDR2 FQNEAQ (reference sequence). There are 17 residues in the CDR3. Trimming took 5 bases from V and 2 from J, leaving 22 bases between them. The CDR3 bases are TGTGCCAGCAGCGAGAGGCTCAGAGGACCCGATACCTACGAGCAGTACTTC. This sequence encodes CASSERLRGPDTYEQYF.

In its sample, this clonotype was seen a few times. V and J are TRBV5-4 and TRBJ1-1; D not resolved. V was cut by 0 bases and J by 2 bases, with 14 bases left in between. CDR3 size: 16 residues. The germline V gene has CDR1 SGHNT and CDR2 YYREEE (reference sequence). CDR3 nucleotides: TGTGCCAGCAGCTTGGGAGGCAGTTCAGGAAACACTGAAGCTTTCTTT. It codes for CASSLGGSSGNTEAFF.

This clonotype was observed at least ten times. The chain uses TRBV14 and TRBJ2-3, with 9 positions matching TRBD1. The CDR3 consists of 13 residues. Unmatched junction bases numbered 2, after V lost 4 bases and J lost 6 bases. Germline loops: CDR1 SGHDN, CDR2 FVKESK. For the CDR3, the DNA is TGTGCCAGCAGCCGGGACAGGGTGGATACGCAGTATTTT. It specifies CASSRDRVDTQYF.

This sequence joins TRBV7-9 and TRBJ2-1; 16 bases match TRBD2. The J segment lost 3 bases and the V segment lost 8 bases, leaving 13 bases of the junction unmatched. Germline-derived CDR1 and CDR2 are SEHNR and FQNEAQ (reference sequence). The CDR3 is 19 amino acids. CDR3 sequence (DNA): TGTGCCAGCCCCCCGGGACTAGCGGGGGGGCCGGTAGTCTACAATGAGCAGTTCTTC. Encoded protein: CASPPGLAGGPVVYNEQFF. The variable domain in full, with the rest retrieved from reference TRBV7-9 and TRBJ2-1, is DTGVSQNPRHKITKRGQNVTFRCDPISEHNRLYWYRQTLGQGPEFLTYFQNEAQLEKSRLLSDRFSAERPKGSFSTLEIQRTEQGDSAMYLCASPPGLAGGPVVYNEQFFGPGTRLTVL.

This clonotype was counted a few times. V usage is TRBV20-1 and J usage is TRBJ1-5; weak D call: TRBD1 (5 bases). The V and J ends lost 1 base and 3 bases respectively, with 13 bases between them. The CDR3 loop spans 15 amino acids. CDR1 is DFQATT and CDR2 is SNEGSKA in the germline V gene (reference sequence). The CDR3 DNA reads TGCAGTGCTAGAGCCCAGACAGCCTTCAATCAGCCCCAGCATTTT. Encoded protein: CSARAQTAFNQPQHF.

Concerning this clonotype: A much larger clone lies one base from this, so it may be a read error. The CDR3 does not end in the conserved phenylalanine or tryptophan, so this is likely a read error. The J gene is TRBJ2-7, the V gene TRBV11-2; D uncertain. Germline V gives CDR1 SGHAT, CDR2 FQNNGV. The CDR3 spans 12 residues. V was shortened by 5 bases and J by 2 bases, with 7 bases between the two germline ends. This chain's CDR3 is CASSQPTYEQYY. CDR3 DNA sequence: TGTGCCAGCAGCCAACCAACCTACGAGCAGTACTAC.

In this sample, this clonotype turned up many times. The CDR3 DNA follows: TGTGCCAGCAGCTTACGGACGAACACCGGGGAGCTGTTTTTT. Translating it yields CASSLRTNTGELFF. The rearrangement uses TRBV7-8 and TRBJ2-2; D is uncertain. The CDR3 consists of 14 residues. Trimming cost V 2 bases and J 0 bases, with 4 bases left between them. Germline V lookup: CDR1 SGHVS, CDR2 FQNEAQ.

With regard to this clonotype: The germline gene is not matched at one end of the junction; a read error may be the cause. The J gene is TRBJ1-1, the V gene TRBV4-3, with D possibly matching TRBD1 (5 bases). The V gene's germline CDR1 is LGHNA and CDR2 YSLEER. CDR3 length: 14 amino acids. In nucleotides, the CDR3 is TGCGCCAGCAGCCAAGAGACAGTTGGCACTGTAGCTTTCTTT. This translates into CASSQETVGTVAFF.

CDR3 in amino acids: CASLGVYYNEQFF. Written as DNA, the CDR3 is TGTGCCAGTCTGGGAGTTTACTACAATGAGCAGTTCTTC. The J gene is TRBJ2-1, the V gene TRBV7-2; maybe TRBD2 (5 bases). V gave up 9 bases and J gave up 3 bases, with 12 bases separating them. This CDR3 has 13 amino acids. Germline loops: CDR1 SGHTA, CDR2 FQGNSA.

This clonotype was seen more than once but under ten times. The chain is built from TRBV29-1 and TRBJ2-1, with D perhaps matching TRBD2 (8 bases). The V gene lost 3 bases and the J gene lost 6 bases, with 21 bases spanning the gap. CDR3 length equals 16 residues. Germline V gives CDR1 SQVTM, CDR2 ANQGSEA. CDR3 region: CSVDRGRGGPGNEQFF. CDR3 DNA sequence: TGCAGCGTTGATAGGGGGCGCGGGGGGCCAGGCAATGAGCAGTTCTTC.